This T cell receptor beta chain was sequenced for a study of beta chain features in type 1 diabetes. The investigators reverse transcribed all of the isolated RNA, so they sequenced expressed TCRB transcripts. The average read count of naive, central memory and regulatory T cell samples was approximately 3.5 million. Method: immunoSEQ multiplex PCR; TCRdb's copy keeps in-frame clones and lacks some. This table holds 130,000 or so clones, about 9.7% found once. At least ten counts were recorded for this clone. Germline assignment: CDR1 MDHEN and CDR2 SYDVKM. Trimming stripped 5 bases from V and 7 bases from J, with 9 bases between. This CDR3 has 13 amino acids.

This clonotype was sampled from a woman aged 40 to 55 in good health. Sample: central memory CD4+ T cells from blood. V and J are TRBV28 and TRBJ1-6, with D perhaps matching TRBD1 (5 bases). This chain's CDR3 is CASSPPGNSPLHF. CDR3 sequence (DNA): TGTGCCAGCAGTCCCCCAGGGAATTCACCCCTCCACTTT.